This T cell receptor beta chain stems from a study of blood T cell repertoires in COVID-19. This CDR3 is built from 15 residues. The trim removed 2 bases at V and 5 bases at J, leaving 5 bases unmatched. The V gene's germline CDR1 is LGHDT and CDR2 YNNKEL (reference sequence). This clone has a handful of counts. Measured with immunoSEQ multiplex PCR; TCRdb has only the in-frame clones, and not every one. The sample carries under 65,000 clones, approximately 75% recorded once. The chain couples TRBV3-1 (or the pseudogene TRBV3-2) to TRBJ2-5, with TRBD2 matching over 10 bases. The specimen was peripheral blood. The receptor's source is a man aged 60 to 69 with COVID-19, enrolled during active disease. The CDR3 spells CASSQLRAGGETQYF. The CDR3 DNA is TGTGCCAGCAGCCAACTCCGAGCGGGGGGGGAGACCCAGTACTTC.